The 19 T cell receptor beta chains below were found in one sample sequenced in a study of human T cells and chemical hapten exposure. Time point indicated: healthy volunteer bleed at 2 weeks. Extraction yielded total RNA from whole blood (unfractionated). Using its own MiXCR run on the RACE reads, TCRdb lists one record per CDR3 protein. The table lists around 130,000 distinct CDR3 sequences, roughly 9% of them singletons. The sample taken for sequencing was whole blood. These receptors were taken from a male donor in good health. Some clones in this sample may be carry-over from other donors' samples.

This sequence joins TRBV19 and TRBJ1-1; D unclear. CDR3 length equals 19 residues. Germline V gene data show CDR1 as LNHDA and CDR2 as SQIVND (reference sequence). The ends were cut back, 5 bases at V and 4 bases at J, with 29 bases in the middle. The CDR3 loop is CASSVGIGRPIGGRTEAFF. The CDR3 DNA is TGTGCCAGTAGTGTCGGAATTGGCAGACCCATCGGAGGACGCACTGAAGCTTTCTTT.

This clonotype was found a few times. The V and J genes are TRBV25-1 and TRBJ2-7; D is uncertain. CDR1 and CDR2 (germline): MGHDK, SYGVNS. V lost 6 bases to trimming and J lost 0 bases, with 12 bases between them. The CDR3 is 14 amino acids. The chain's CDR3 is CASSPVQSSYEQYF. DNA of the CDR3: TGTGCCAGCAGCCCCGTACAGAGCTCCTACGAGCAGTACTTC.

This clonotype showed up many times. The rearrangement joins TRBV5-1 to TRBJ1-1; tentative D call: TRBD1 (5 bases). Germline CDR1 SGHRS, CDR2 YFSETQ. This CDR3 has 15 residues. V was clipped by 1 base and J by 0 bases, with 10 bases between them. CDR3 DNA sequence: TGCGCCAGCAGCTTGCGGGGGGATGTGAACACTGAAGCTTTCTTT. This encodes CASSLRGDVNTEAFF.

This clonotype was seen only a few times. The rearrangement joins TRBV7-8 to TRBJ2-5; weak D call: TRBD1 (5 bases). The CDR3 extends over 14 amino acids. Trimming removed 1 base from V and 3 bases from J, with 9 bases in between. The germline CDR1 and CDR2 sequences are SGHVS and FQNEAQ. The CDR3 sequence: CASSLDSGKETQYF. The CDR3, as DNA: TGTGCCAGCAGCTTAGACTCAGGGAAAGAGACCCAGTACTTC. The whole variable domain, filled in from reference TRBV7-8 and TRBJ2-5, reads GAGVSQSPRYKVAKRGQDVALRCDPISGHVSLFWYQQALGQGPEFLTYFQNEAQLDKSGLPSDRFFAERPEGSVSTLKIQRTQQEDSAVYLCASSLDSGKETQYFGPGTRLLVL.

Many counts were recorded for this clonotype. The rearrangement uses TRBV6-2 or TRBV6-3 and TRBJ2-3; TRBD2 might be the D (6 bases). The CDR3 has 16 amino acids. V was pared by 6 bases and J by 6 bases, with 22 bases between. In germline, CDR1 is MNHEY, CDR2 SVGEGT. The CDR3 loop is CASSQIADPTRDTQYF. Here the CDR3 DNA reads TGTGCCAGCAGCCAGATAGCGGATCCGACCCGGGATACGCAGTATTTT.

This clonotype appeared many times. This sequence joins TRBV12-3 or TRBV12-4 and TRBJ1-2; D unresolved. Trimming took 6 bases from V and 4 from J, leaving 9 bases between them. This CDR3 is built from 12 residues. The DNA for the CDR3 is TGTGCCAGCAGAAAACAGATCTATGGCTACACCTTC. Protein: CASRKQIYGYTF.

This clonotype was seen only a few times. V and J are TRBV6-5 and TRBJ2-4; TRBD2 matches at 9 bases. V shed 2 bases, J shed 0 bases, and the junction held 2 bases outside the gene matches. From germline, CDR1 is MNHEY and CDR2 SVGAGI. This CDR3 comprises 16 residues. CDR3 loop: CASSYLSGGAKNIQYF. The CDR3 DNA reads TGTGCCAGCAGTTACCTTAGCGGGGGAGCCAAAAACATTCAGTACTTC.

The V gene is TRBV7-6, the J gene TRBJ2-7, with TRBD1 as a possible D gene (7 bases). This CDR3 spans 15 amino acids. Deletions cut 0 bases from V and 3 bases from J, with 12 bases between. From germline, CDR1 is SGHVS and CDR2 FNYEAQ. CDR3 sequence reads: CASSLASGGFYEQYF. The CDR3 DNA sequence: TGTGCCAGCAGCTTAGCTTCAGGGGGGTTCTACGAGCAGTACTTC.

Many counts were recorded for this clonotype. This chain uses TRBV9 with TRBJ2-3; D ambiguous. This CDR3 spans 14 amino acids. Germline CDR1 reads SGDLS; CDR2 reads YYNGEE. V dropped 2 bases and J dropped 0 bases, with 7 bases sitting between them. The CDR3 loop reads CASSVWGSTDTQYF. The CDR3 nucleotides read TGTGCCAGCAGCGTCTGGGGAAGCACAGATACGCAGTATTTT.

This clonotype was seen many times. The rearrangement links TRBV20-1 to TRBJ2-2; unclear D gene. V was trimmed by 4 bases and J by 0 bases, leaving 18 bases between them. The CDR3 contains 17 residues. Germline V gives CDR1 DFQATT, CDR2 SNEGSKA (reference sequence). The CDR3 nucleotides read TGCAGTGCTATCCCAGGAGTCATCTCACCGAACACCGGGGAGCTGTTTTTT. Translating gives CSAIPGVISPNTGELFF.

The rearrangement joins TRBV19 to TRBJ1-4, with D perhaps TRBD1 (5 bases). Per germline, CDR1 LNHDA and CDR2 SQIVND (reference sequence). Deletions cut 2 bases from V and 3 bases from J, with 7 bases between. This CDR3 comprises 14 residues. Here the CDR3 reads CASSIRGANEKLFF. DNA of the CDR3: TGTGCCAGTAGTATACGGGGGGCTAATGAAAAACTGTTTTTT.

The J gene is TRBJ2-5, the V gene TRBV7-2; D perhaps matches TRBD1 (6 bases). V was pared by 3 bases and J by 4 bases, with 9 bases between. CDR1 and CDR2 from the germline V gene are SGHTA and FQGNSA. CDR3 length: 13 residues. This CDR3 reads CASSFFRGETQYF. CDR3 DNA: TGTGCCAGCAGCTTTTTCAGGGGAGAGACCCAGTACTTC.

This chain joins TRBV7-9 and TRBJ2-5, with D uncertain. CDR3 size: 14 residues. Trimming pared 5 bases from V and 2 bases from J, leaving 12 bases between. CDR1 is SEHNR and CDR2 is FQNEAQ in the germline V gene (reference sequence). This CDR3 is CASSPQAKQETQYF. DNA of the CDR3: TGTGCCAGCAGCCCCCAGGCAAAGCAAGAGACCCAGTACTTC.

To note about this clonotype: A much larger clone differs by one base, so this may be a read error. The chain is built from TRBV27 and TRBJ1-1; a possible D gene is TRBD1 (6 bases). This CDR3 is 13 amino acids long. Germline lookup yields CDR1 MNHEY and CDR2 SMNVEV (reference sequence). Here the CDR3 reads CAISFPGTMEAFF. CDR3 coding DNA: TGTGCCATCAGTTTCCCCGGGACAATGGAAGCTTTCTTT.

This clonotype was seen at least ten times. V gene TRBV7-2 combines with J gene TRBJ1-1; tentatively, D is TRBD1 (5 bases). From germline, CDR1 is SGHTA and CDR2 FQGNSA. Trimming took 1 base from V and 0 from J, leaving 12 bases between them. The CDR3 consists of 16 residues. CDR3 nucleotide sequence: TGTGCCAGCAGCTTAGTCGGCGCAGGGATGAACACTGAAGCTTTCTTT. Amino acids: CASSLVGAGMNTEAFF.

The genes are TRBV5-6 and TRBJ2-7; D remains unclear. The CDR3 is 14 amino acids. V lost 0 bases and J 5 bases, leaving 12 bases between the germline ends. CDR1 is SGHDT, CDR2 YYEEEE, per germline. The CDR3 nucleotides are TGTGCCAGCAGCTTGGGATTAGTAAGCGACGAGCAGTACTTC. It translates to CASSLGLVSDEQYF.

This clonotype was counted only a few times. V gene TRBV20-1 combines with J gene TRBJ2-3; TRBD1 might be the D (5 bases). CDR1 and CDR2 (germline): DFQATT, SNEGSKA (reference sequence). V gave up 7 bases and J gave up 2 bases, with 13 bases separating them. The CDR3 length is 13 residues. CDR3 coding DNA: TGCAGTGTCAGAACCAGGGCCACAGATACGCAGTATTTT. Protein: CSVRTRATDTQYF.

This clonotype came up a few times. V is TRBV12-3 or TRBV12-4 and J is TRBJ2-1; 16 bases are shared with TRBD2. The CDR3 extends over 18 amino acids. V dropped 7 bases and J dropped 8; count of bases not matched to a gene: 14. The CDR3 loop reads CASTFPGTSGGAADEQFF. The CDR3 bases are TGTGCCAGCACCTTCCCCGGGACTAGCGGGGGGGCCGCCGATGAGCAGTTCTTC.

This clonotype was recorded a few times. The chain carries TRBV10-2 and TRBJ1-5; D possibly corresponds to TRBD1 (5 bases). Germline CDR1 and CDR2: WSHSY and SAAADI. The CDR3 sequence is 14 residues long. The V end lost 1 base, the J end lost 4 bases, and 8 bases lay between the germline ends. The CDR3 reads CASSELSGNQPQHF. DNA of the CDR3: TGCGCCAGCAGTGAGTTGTCAGGGAATCAGCCCCAGCATTTT.